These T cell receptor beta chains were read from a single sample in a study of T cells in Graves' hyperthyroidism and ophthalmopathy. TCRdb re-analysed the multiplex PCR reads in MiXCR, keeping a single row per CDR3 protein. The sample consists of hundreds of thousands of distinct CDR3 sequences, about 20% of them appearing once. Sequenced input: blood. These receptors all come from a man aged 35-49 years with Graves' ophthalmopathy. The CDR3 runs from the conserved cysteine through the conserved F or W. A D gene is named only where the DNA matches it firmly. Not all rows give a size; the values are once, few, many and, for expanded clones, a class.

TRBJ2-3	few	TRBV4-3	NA	CASSQPLRSATQYF	TGCGCCAGCAGCCAACCTCTCCGATCGGCTACGCAGTATTTT
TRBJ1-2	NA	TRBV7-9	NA	CASSLVGGPVDYGYTF	TGTGCCAGCAGCTTAGTGGGGGGCCCTGTTGACTATGGCTACACCTTC
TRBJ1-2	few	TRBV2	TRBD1	CATSGGYGYTF	TGTGCCACCTCAGGGGGCTATGGCTACACCTTC
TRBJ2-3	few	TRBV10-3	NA	CAISGPSARALTDTQYF	TGTGCCATCAGTGGTCCCTCGGCTAGGGCTCTCACAGATACGCAGTATTTT
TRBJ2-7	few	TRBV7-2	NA	CASRPGLPFYEQYF	TGTGCCAGCAGACCGGGACTGCCCTTCTACGAGCAGTACTTC
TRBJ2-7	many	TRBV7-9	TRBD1	CATGDRGSYEQYF	TGTGCCACGGGGGACAGGGGTTCCTACGAGCAGTACTTC
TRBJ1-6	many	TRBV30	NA	CAWTGISGFHPHF	TGTGCCTGGACCGGAATCTCAGGGTTCCACCCCCACTTT
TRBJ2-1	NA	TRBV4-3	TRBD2	CASSQEITSGPYNEQFF	TGCGCCAGCAGCCAAGAAATTACTAGCGGGCCCTACAATGAGCAGTTCTTC
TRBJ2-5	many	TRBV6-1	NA	CASSTGSTQYF	TGTGCCAGCAGCACCGGGTCCACCCAGTACTTC
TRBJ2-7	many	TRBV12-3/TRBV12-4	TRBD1	CASSYRGSSYEQYF	TGTGCCAGCAGTTACAGGGGCAGCTCCTACGAGCAGTACTTC
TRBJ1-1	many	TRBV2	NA	CASIEAIQGGTEAFF	TGTGCCAGCATCGAAGCCATACAGGGTGGGACTGAAGCTTTCTTT
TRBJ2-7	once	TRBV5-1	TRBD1	CASSQGQGIDEQYF	TGCGCCAGCAGCCAAGGACAGGGGATCGACGAGCAGTACTTC
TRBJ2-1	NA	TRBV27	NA	CASSLGLLTYNEQFF	TGTGCCAGCAGTTTAGGGCTTCTTACCTACAATGAGCAGTTCTTC
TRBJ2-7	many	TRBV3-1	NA	CASSQGGEQYF	TGTGCCAGCAGCCAAGGGGGCGAGCAGTACTTC
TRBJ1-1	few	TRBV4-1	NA	CASSGPLRGTEAFF	TGCGCCAGCAGCGGCCCCTTAAGGGGGACTGAAGCTTTCTTT
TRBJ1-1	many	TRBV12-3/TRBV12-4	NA	CASTETTNTEAFF	TGTGCCAGCACGGAAACTACGAACACTGAAGCTTTCTTT
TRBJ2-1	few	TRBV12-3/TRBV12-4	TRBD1	CASRDRVKGYNEQFF	TGTGCCAGCAGGGACAGGGTTAAGGGGTACAATGAGCAGTTCTTC
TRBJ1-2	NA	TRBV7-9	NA	CASSRPESYGYTF	TGTGCCAGCAGCCGTCCGGAGAGCTATGGCTACACCTTC
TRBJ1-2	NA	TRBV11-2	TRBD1	CASSLTGDDYGYTF	TGTGCCAGCAGCTTAACAGGGGACGACTATGGCTACACCTTC
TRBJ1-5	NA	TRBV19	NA	CASSIRQGQRSNQPQHF	TGTGCCAGTAGTATTCGGCAGGGGCAAAGGAGCAATCAGCCCCAGCATTTT
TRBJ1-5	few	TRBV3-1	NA	CASRGSKGQPQHF	TGTGCCAGCAGAGGATCTAAGGGGCAGCCCCAGCATTTT
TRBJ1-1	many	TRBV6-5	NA	CASSYSLILNTEAFF	TGTGCCAGCAGTTACTCTCTCATCTTGAACACTGAAGCTTTCTTT
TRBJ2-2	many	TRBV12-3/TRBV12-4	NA	CAAGGGTGELFF	TGTGCCGCAGGGGGGGGGACCGGGGAGCTGTTTTTT
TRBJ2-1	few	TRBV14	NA	CASSQEGSYNEQFF	TGTGCCAGCAGCCAAGAGGGGTCTTACAATGAGCAGTTCTTC
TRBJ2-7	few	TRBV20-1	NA	CSARDPTSYEQYF	TGCAGTGCTAGAGATCCCACATCCTACGAGCAGTACTTC
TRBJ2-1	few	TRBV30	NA	CAWSGTEQFF	TGTGCCTGGAGTGGCACTGAGCAGTTCTTC
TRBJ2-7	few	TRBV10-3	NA	CAISESGTLSYEQYF	TGTGCCATCAGTGAGTCAGGGACACTTTCCTACGAGCAGTACTTC
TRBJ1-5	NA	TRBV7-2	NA	CASSPAVYNQPQHF	TGTGCCAGCAGCCCAGCGGTCTACAATCAGCCCCAGCATTTT
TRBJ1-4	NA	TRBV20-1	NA	CSARSGQLVEKLFF	TGCAGTGCTAGATCGGGACAACTTGTTGAAAAACTGTTTTTT
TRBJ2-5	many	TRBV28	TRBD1	CASRPAETGTGNSETQYF	TGTGCCAGCAGACCTGCAGAAACCGGGACAGGGAATTCAGAGACCCAGTACTTC
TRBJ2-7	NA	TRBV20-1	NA	CSARGELAKTSYEQYF	TGCAGTGCTAGAGGGGAGCTAGCGAAGACCTCCTACGAGCAGTACTTC
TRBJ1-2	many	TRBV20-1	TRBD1	CSVRQGVYGYTF	TGCAGTGTTCGACAGGGGGTCTATGGCTACACCTTC
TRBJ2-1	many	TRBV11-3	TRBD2	CASSFGTSGRGEQFF	TGTGCCAGCAGCTTCGGGACTAGCGGGAGGGGTGAGCAGTTCTTC
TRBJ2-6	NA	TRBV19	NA	CASSEQGGGANVLTF	TGTGCCAGTAGCGAACAGGGTGGTGGGGCCAACGTCCTGACTTTC
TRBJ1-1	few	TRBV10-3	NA	CAISTGKGGNTEAFF	TGTGCCATCAGCACAGGGAAGGGGGGCAACACTGAAGCTTTCTTT
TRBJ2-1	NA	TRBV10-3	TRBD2	CAISESVAGVDNEQFF	TGTGCCATCAGTGAGTCGGTAGCGGGAGTGGACAATGAGCAGTTCTTC
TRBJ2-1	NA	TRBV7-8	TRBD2	CASSLDITSGRGREQFF	TGTGCCAGCAGCTTAGATATTACTAGCGGGAGGGGTCGTGAGCAGTTCTTC
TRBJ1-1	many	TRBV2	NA	CASSDEVNTEAFF	TGTGCCAGCAGTGATGAAGTGAACACTGAAGCTTTCTTT
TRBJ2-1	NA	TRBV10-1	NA	CASSEAASPYNEQFF	TGCGCCAGCAGTGAGGCAGCCTCCCCATACAATGAGCAGTTCTTC
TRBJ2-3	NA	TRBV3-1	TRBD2	CASSQGGGARADTQYF	TGTGCCAGCAGCCAGGGCGGGGGGGCCCGGGCAGATACGCAGTATTTT
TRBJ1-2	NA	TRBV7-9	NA	CASNQIYTF	TGTGCCAGCAACCAGATCTACACCTTC
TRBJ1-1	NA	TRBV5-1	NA	CARGRDTEAFF	TGCGCCAGAGGCAGGGACACTGAAGCTTTCTTT
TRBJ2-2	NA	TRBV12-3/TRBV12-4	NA	CASTGGGTYTGELFF	TGTGCCAGCACCGGAGGGGGGACCTACACCGGGGAGCTGTTTTTT
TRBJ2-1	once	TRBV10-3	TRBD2	CAISGRTSGTNEQFF	TGTGCCATCAGTGGCCGGACTAGCGGTACGAATGAGCAGTTCTTC
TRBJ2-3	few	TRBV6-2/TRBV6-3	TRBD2	CASTPAGGSEEDTQYF	TGTGCCAGCACCCCAGCTGGCGGGAGCGAGGAAGATACGCAGTATTTT
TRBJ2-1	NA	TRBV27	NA	CASSLWGSNEQFF	TGTGCCAGCAGTTTGTGGGGGTCCAATGAGCAGTTCTTC
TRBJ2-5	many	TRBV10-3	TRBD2	CAISESGGIETQYF	TGTGCCATCAGTGAGTCCGGGGGGATCGAGACCCAGTACTTC
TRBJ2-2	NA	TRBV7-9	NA	CASSSPRQGGGTGELFF	TGTGCCAGCAGCTCCCCCCGACAGGGCGGGGGCACCGGGGAGCTGTTTTTT
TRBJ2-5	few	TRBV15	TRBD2	CATSRDRTSGPETQYF	TGTGCCACCAGCAGAGATAGGACTAGCGGGCCCGAGACCCAGTACTTC
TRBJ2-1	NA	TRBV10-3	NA	CATVSYNEQFF	TGTGCCACCGTTAGCTACAATGAGCAGTTCTTC
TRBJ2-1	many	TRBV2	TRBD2	CASSGGAGGLNEQFF	TGTGCCAGCAGTGGTGGGGCGGGGGGCCTCAATGAGCAGTTCTTC
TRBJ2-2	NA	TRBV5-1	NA	CASSFRQNTGELFF	TGCGCCAGCAGCTTCCGACAGAACACCGGGGAGCTGTTTTTT
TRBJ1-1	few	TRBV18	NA	CASSPMEGRTTEAFF	TGTGCCAGCTCACCAATGGAGGGGAGGACCACTGAAGCTTTCTTT
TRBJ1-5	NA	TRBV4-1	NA	CASSYQTLQGSGNQPQHF	TGCGCCAGCAGCTACCAGACCCTACAGGGTTCTGGGAATCAGCCCCAGCATTTT
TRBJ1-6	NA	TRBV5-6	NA	CASSSLPRNSPLHF	TGTGCCAGCAGCTCATTACCACGTAATTCACCCCTCCACTTT
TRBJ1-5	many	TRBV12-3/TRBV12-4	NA	CASSFNPLGSNQPQHF	TGTGCCAGCAGTTTTAATCCCCTTGGGAGCAATCAGCCCCAGCATTTT
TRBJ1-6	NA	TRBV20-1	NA	CSPGSYNSPLHF	TGCAGTCCGGGTTCCTATAATTCACCCCTCCACTTT
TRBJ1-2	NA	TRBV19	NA	CASSADTGSRGYTF	TGTGCCAGTAGTGCGGATACAGGGTCGCGCGGCTACACCTTC
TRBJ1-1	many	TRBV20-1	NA	CSPIGDTEAFF	TGCAGTCCCATTGGTGACACTGAAGCTTTCTTT